The 8 T cell receptor beta chains presented below share a single source sample, sequenced in a study of human T cells and chemical hapten exposure. Time point noted: patch test 1, 2 weeks after DPC sensitization. Described treatment: therapeutic diphenylcyclopropenone sensitization with weekly scalp DPC. MiXCR, applied by TCRdb to the RACE reads, yields one record per CDR3 protein. This table holds about 360,000 distinct CDR3 sequences, around 7% found once. This specimen was whole blood, taken in connection with sensitization to the hapten diphenylcyclopropenone (DPC). The receptors were gathered from a woman aged 18-29 years with alopecia areata. Some clones in this sample may be carry-over from other donors' samples.

This clonotype was detected only a few times. This chain joins TRBV2 and TRBJ2-2; the match to TRBD1 covers 7 bases. The CDR3 length is 15 residues. Germline CDR1 SNHLY, CDR2 FYNNEI. The junction had 7 bases not matched to a gene; V was cut back by 5 bases and J by 4 bases. The CDR3 DNA reads as TGTGCCAGCAGTACCGGGACAGAAAGCACCGGGGAGCTGTTTTTT. It encodes CASSTGTESTGELFF. Supplemented by reference TRBV2 and TRBJ2-2, the full variable domain reads EPEVTQTPSHQVTQMGQEVILRCVPISNHLYFYWYRQILGQKVEFLVSFYNNEISEKSEIFDDQFSVERPDGSNFTLKIRSTKLEDSAMYFCASSTGTESTGELFFGEGSRLTVL.

This clonotype has a handful of counts. This chain uses TRBV7-2 with TRBJ2-1; a weak D match, TRBD1 (6 bases). Trimming took off 6 bases at V and 2 bases at J, with 14 bases between the two ends. CDR1 and CDR2 (germline): SGHTA, FQGNSA. The CDR3 length is 15 residues. Here the CDR3 DNA reads TGTGCCAGCAGACTTGCCGGGACACCCTACAATGAGCAGTTCTTC. This gives the protein CASRLAGTPYNEQFF.

This clonotype turned up a few times. CDR3 nucleotides: TGTGCCAGTAGTATCCGGGTGTTCGAGTCTGGCTACACCTTC. This sequence encodes CASSIRVFESGYTF. This chain joins TRBV19 and TRBJ1-2; unclear D gene. The CDR3 consists of 14 residues. V was cut by 3 bases and J by 7 bases, with 15 bases left in between. Germline V lookup: CDR1 LNHDA, CDR2 SQIVND (reference sequence).

This clonotype has just a few counts. This sequence joins TRBV18 and TRBJ1-2; TRBD1 matches at 9 bases. The CDR3 sequence is 16 residues long. V gave up 2 bases and J gave up 7 bases; unmatched junction bases: 11. Germline values: CDR1 KGHSH, CDR2 LQKENI. CDR3 protein: CASSPMGQGNSAGYTF. The CDR3 DNA reads TGTGCCAGCTCACCAATGGGACAGGGAAATTCCGCTGGCTACACCTTC.

V usage is TRBV9 and J usage is TRBJ1-1; tentatively, D is TRBD1 (6 bases). The CDR3 contains 14 residues. Germline CDR1 and CDR2: SGDLS and YYNGEE. Trimming removed 0 bases from V and 3 bases from J, with 9 bases in between. DNA for the CDR3: TGTGCCAGCAGCGTAGAGGGGGAGGACACTGAAGCTTTCTTT. Its protein product is CASSVEGEDTEAFF. Variable domain in full (rest from reference TRBV9 and TRBJ1-1): DSGVTQTPKHLITATGQRVTLRCSPRSGDLSVYWYQQSLDQGLQFLIQYYNGEERAKGNILERFSAQQFPDLHSELNLSSLELGDSALYFCASSVEGEDTEAFFGQGTRLTVV.

In its sample, this clonotype was seen many times. This chain joins TRBV7-2 and TRBJ2-3; 11 positions match TRBD1. The CDR3 has 13 residues. V was pared by 5 bases and J by 8 bases, with 3 bases of the junction left unmatched. The germline CDR1 and CDR2 sequences are SGHTA and FQGNSA. CDR3 loop: CASSPGQGGTQYF. The CDR3 bases are TGTGCCAGCAGCCCGGGACAGGGGGGTACGCAGTATTTT.

This clonotype has at least ten counts. The V gene is TRBV29-1, the J gene TRBJ1-4, with D possibly being TRBD1 (5 bases). Per the germline V gene, CDR1 is SQVTM and CDR2 is ANQGSEA. The CDR3 length is 11 residues. V was cut by 8 bases and J by 8 bases, with 12 bases left in between. CDR3 sequence (DNA): TGCAGCCCCCCAGGGACCGAAAAACTGTTTTTT. This sequence encodes CSPPGTEKLFF.

Only a few counts were recorded for this clonotype. This sequence joins TRBV7-2 and TRBJ2-1; TRBD2 matches 10 bases. Losses at the gene ends were 5 bases for V and 8 bases for J; bases not matched to a gene: 12. CDR3 size: 16 residues. Looked up from germline, CDR1 is SGHTA and CDR2 is FQGNSA. The CDR3 sequence: CASSPRLSGGAYEQFF. CDR3 nucleotides: TGTGCCAGCAGCCCCCGACTAAGCGGGGGGGCCTATGAGCAGTTCTTC.